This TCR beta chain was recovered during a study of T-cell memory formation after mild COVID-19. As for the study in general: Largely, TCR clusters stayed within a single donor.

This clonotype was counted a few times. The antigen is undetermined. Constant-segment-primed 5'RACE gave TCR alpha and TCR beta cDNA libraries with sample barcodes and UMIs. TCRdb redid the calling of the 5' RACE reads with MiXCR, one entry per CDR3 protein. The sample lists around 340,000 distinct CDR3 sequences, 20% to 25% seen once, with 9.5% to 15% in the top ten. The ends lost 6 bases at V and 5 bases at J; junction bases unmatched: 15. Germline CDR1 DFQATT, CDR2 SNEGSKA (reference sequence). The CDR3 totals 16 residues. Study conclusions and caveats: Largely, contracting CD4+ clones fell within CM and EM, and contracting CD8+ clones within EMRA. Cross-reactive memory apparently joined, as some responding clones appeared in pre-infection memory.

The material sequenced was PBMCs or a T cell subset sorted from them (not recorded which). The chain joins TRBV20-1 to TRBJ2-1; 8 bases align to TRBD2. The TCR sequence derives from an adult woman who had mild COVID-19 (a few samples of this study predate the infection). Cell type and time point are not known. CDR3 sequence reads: CSALMVVSGGNNEQFF. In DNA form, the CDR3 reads TGCAGTGCCCTAATGGTGGTGAGCGGGGGTAACAATGAGCAGTTCTTC.